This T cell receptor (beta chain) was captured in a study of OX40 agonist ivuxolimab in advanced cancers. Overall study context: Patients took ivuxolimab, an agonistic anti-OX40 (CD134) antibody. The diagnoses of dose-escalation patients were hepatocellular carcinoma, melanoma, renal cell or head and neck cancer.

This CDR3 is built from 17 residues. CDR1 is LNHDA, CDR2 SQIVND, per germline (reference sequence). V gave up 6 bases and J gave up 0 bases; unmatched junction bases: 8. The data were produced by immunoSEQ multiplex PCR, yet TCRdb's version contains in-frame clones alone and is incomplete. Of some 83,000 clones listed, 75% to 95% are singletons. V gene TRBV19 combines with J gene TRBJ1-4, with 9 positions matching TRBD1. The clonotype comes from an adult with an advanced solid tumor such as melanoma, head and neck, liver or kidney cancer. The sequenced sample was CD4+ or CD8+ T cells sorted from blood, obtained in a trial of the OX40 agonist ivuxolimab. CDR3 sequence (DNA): TGTGCCAGTAGCCCGGGACAGGGAATTGCAACTAATGAAAAACTGTTTTTT. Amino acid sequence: CASSPGQGIATNEKLFF.